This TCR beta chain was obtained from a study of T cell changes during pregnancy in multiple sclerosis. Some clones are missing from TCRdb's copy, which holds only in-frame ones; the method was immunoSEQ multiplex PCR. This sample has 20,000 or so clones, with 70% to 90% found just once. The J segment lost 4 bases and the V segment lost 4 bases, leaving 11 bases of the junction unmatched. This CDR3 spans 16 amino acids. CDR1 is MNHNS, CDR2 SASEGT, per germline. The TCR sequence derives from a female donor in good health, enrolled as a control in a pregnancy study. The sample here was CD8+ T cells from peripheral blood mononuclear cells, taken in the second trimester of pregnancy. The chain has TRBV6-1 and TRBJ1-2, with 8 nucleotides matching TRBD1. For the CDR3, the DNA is TGTGCCAGCAGTGCGTACAGGGGGACCAACCCCTATGGCTACACCTTC. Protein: CASSAYRGTNPYGYTF.